The table lists the clone carrying this TCR beta chain with a few counts. cDNA synthesis used the whole RNA isolate, giving expressed TCRB sequences. The method was immunoSEQ multiplex PCR; TCRdb's version includes in-frame clones alone and lacks a portion of them. The sample includes about 350,000 clones, around a fifth seen only once; the top ten take approximately 0.041%. V was pared by 0 bases and J by 6 bases, with 12 bases between. There are 14 residues in the CDR3. The V gene's germline CDR1 is SGHNT and CDR2 YYREEE (reference sequence). This entry is derived from a study of beta chain features in type 1 diabetes. Isolation of CD4+ naive, central memory, regulatory and stem cell-like memory cells was achieved by sorting via CD45RO/CCR7/CD25/CD127/CD95/CD27.

Sample: naive CD4+ T cells from blood. V gene TRBV5-4 combines with J gene TRBJ1-1, with D possibly TRBD1 on 6 matching bases. This clonotype was sampled from a woman aged 18 to 35 in good health. CDR3 nucleotides: TGTGCCAGCAGCTTGGATTTGGGGGCGGCTGAAGCTTTCTTT. Translated: CASSLDLGAAEAFF.